This TCR beta chain was documented in a study of blood T cell repertoires in COVID-19. Sequencing was performed with immunoSEQ multiplex PCR; in TCRdb, only in-frame clones are kept and a portion is missing. The sample lists some 200,000 clones; roughly 90% were seen once. Looked up from germline, CDR1 is SNHLY and CDR2 is FYNNEI. V shed 6 bases and J 4 bases; nucleotides not matched to a gene: 2. The CDR3 spans 12 residues. Sequenced: PBMCs or T cells enriched from blood (not recorded which). The TCR sequence derives from a woman in her thirties or forties with acute COVID-19. The V and J genes are TRBV2 and TRBJ2-5, with 7 bases lining up with TRBD2. CDR3 in amino acids: CASSRLAETQYF. The CDR3 bases are TGTGCCAGCAGCCGACTAGCAGAGACCCAGTACTTC.